This entry is about one T cell receptor (beta chain). This sample is part of a study of blood T cell repertoires in COVID-19. Background on the study: Sources were T cells, B-cell-depleted T cells, or PBMCs; the material itself was cDNA or gDNA.

The authors' processing: Counts of nucleated cells, estimated from reference gene primer amplification, were obtained. Clones were read by immunoSEQ multiplex PCR, and TCRdb kept only the in-frame ones, dropping some. Clonal size and the V and J genes are those of that table, whereas D and trimming came from the DNA. The profile shows about 67,000 clones, over 80% of them singletons. The CDR3 is 14 residues long. V lost 4 bases to trimming and J lost 5 bases; unmatched junction nucleotides: 8. Germline lookup yields CDR1 SGHDT and CDR2 YYEEEE. This sequence was found in a man aged 45-65 years with active COVID-19. The chain combines TRBV5-6 with TRBJ1-2, with 7 bases that match TRBD1. What was sequenced was peripheral blood. The CDR3 DNA is TGTGCCAGCAGCGCCTTCGACAGGGTATATGGCTACACCTTC. Translation gives CASSAFDRVYGYTF.